Detailed here is one T cell receptor beta chain. The sample originates from a study of blood T cell repertoires in COVID-19. This table comes from immunoSEQ multiplex PCR, and its TCRdb copy is limited to in-frame clones, with some not included. In the table there are roughly 84,000 clones, approximately 80% of which are singletons. The clonotype originates from a woman of 80 years or more with acute or convalescent COVID-19. Sequenced input: peripheral blood.

This chain's CDR3 is CASSFDRGGTEAFF. CDR3 in DNA: TGTGCCAGCAGCTTCGACAGGGGGGGGACTGAAGCTTTCTTT. This sequence joins TRBV11-2 and TRBJ1-1; 9 bases are shared with TRBD1. The CDR3 is 14 amino acids. CDR1 SGHAT and CDR2 FQNNGV come from the germline V gene. Trimming at V came to 3 bases and at J to 5 bases, leaving 4 bases not matched to a gene. The variable domain in full, with the rest retrieved from reference TRBV11-2 and TRBJ1-1, is EAGVAQSPRYKIIEKRQSVAFWCNPISGHATLYWYQQILGQGPKLLIQFQNNGVVDDSQLPKDRFSAERLKGVDSTLKIQPAKLEDSAVYLCASSFDRGGTEAFFGQGTRLTVV.